Included here is one T cell receptor beta chain sequence, with context. These data originate in a study of shared clonotypes between healthy human individuals. Repertoires were generated with immunoSEQ multiplex PCR, while TCRdb's copy carries only in-frame clones and drops some. This sample has some 680,000 clones, with around 73% found just once. Trimming removed 5 bases from V and 6 bases from J, with 11 bases in between. Germline V gene lookup returns CDR1 SEHNR and CDR2 FQNEAQ (reference sequence). The CDR3 has 13 residues. The source of this sequence is a woman aged 25 to 39 in good health. Sequencing was done on a sample of memory CD4+ T cells sorted from blood. Subset of the sample: CD45RA-negative fraction. The rearrangement uses TRBV7-9 and TRBJ2-1; no reliable D call. The CDR3 DNA sequence: TGTGCCAGCAGCCCCGCCGGGCTCAATGAGCAGTTCTTC. Amino acid sequence: CASSPAGLNEQFF.